One sample yielded the 20 T cell receptor beta chains listed below, sequenced in a study of blood T cells in healthy people across ages. Next came a second PCR, run for about 6 to 12 cycles, which used a sample-barcoded 5' primer along with a J-beta primer mix. TCRdb ran MiXCR on the 5' RACE reads and lists one entry per CDR3 protein. Among almost 550,000 distinct CDR3 sequences, 24% were seen once, and the ten largest hold 8.5% to 9.5%. These data were likewise used in another study, on T cells of mothers and their children.

Material: blood. The receptors were gathered from a boy between 5 and 17 years old in good health.

This clonotype was recorded at least ten times. The chain is built from TRBV7-3 and TRBJ2-1; D is unresolved. Germline CDR1 is SGHTA and CDR2 is FQGTGA. CDR3 length equals 14 residues. V lost 1 base, J lost 7 bases, and 11 bases lay in between. This chain's CDR3 is CASSLSAIHNEQFF. The CDR3, as DNA: TGTGCCAGCAGCTTAAGCGCGATCCATAATGAGCAGTTCTTC. The full variable domain, with the rest looked up from reference TRBV7-3 and TRBJ2-1, is GAGVSQTPSNKVTEKGKYVELRCDPISGHTALYWYRQSLGQGPEFLIYFQGTGAADDSGLPNDRFFAVRPEGSVSTLKIQRTERGDSAVYLCASSLSAIHNEQFFGPGTRLTVL.

This clonotype was found many times. CDR3 protein: CASSFLTEAFF. The CDR3 DNA reads TGTGCCAGCAGTTTTTTGACTGAAGCTTTCTTT. The chain uses TRBV28 and TRBJ1-1, with no clear D. V was trimmed by 3 bases and J by 5 bases, leaving 4 bases between them. This CDR3 spans 11 amino acids. Germline loops: CDR1 MDHEN, CDR2 SYDVKM.

The chain links TRBV12-3 or TRBV12-4 to TRBJ1-1; D remains unclear. Trimming removed 3 bases at V and 3 bases at J, with 8 bases between. This CDR3 region has 13 residues. The CDR3 bases are TGTGCCAGCAGTTTTGCGGGGTACACTGAAGCTTTCTTT. This encodes CASSFAGYTEAFF.

The rearrangement joins TRBV7-2 to TRBJ2-3, with D uncertain. The CDR3 covers 15 residues. The V and J ends lost 4 bases and 1 base respectively, with 12 bases between them. Germline CDR1 reads SGHTA; CDR2 reads FQGNSA. The CDR3 coding sequence is TGTGCCAGCAGCTCCTTAGGGCACCGCACAGATACGCAGTATTTT. Protein: CASSSLGHRTDTQYF. Combining the CDR3 with reference TRBV7-2 and TRBJ2-3 gives the whole variable domain GAGVSQSPSNKVTEKGKDVELRCDPISGHTALYWYRQSLGQGLEFLIYFQGNSAPDKSGLPSDRFSAERTGGSVSTLTIQRTQQEDSAVYLCASSSLGHRTDTQYFGPGTRLTVL.

This clonotype occurred many times. The genes are TRBV11-1 and TRBJ1-2, with no clear D. The CDR3 extends over 13 amino acids. Per germline, CDR1 SGHAT and CDR2 FQDESV (reference sequence). The V gene lost 3 bases and the J gene lost 4 bases, with 9 bases spanning the gap. DNA for the CDR3: TGTGCCAGCAGCTTCACAGAACGCTATGGCTACACCTTC. As protein: CASSFTERYGYTF.

This clonotype has just a few counts. The genes are TRBV4-3 and TRBJ1-6; tentatively, D is TRBD1 (5 bases). Germline V gives CDR1 LGHNA, CDR2 YSLEER. V was clipped by 0 bases and J by 7 bases, with 13 bases between them. There are 16 residues in the CDR3. CDR3 residues: CASSQDLRGGNSPLHF. CDR3 DNA: TGCGCCAGCAGCCAAGATCTGCGGGGCGGGAATTCACCCCTCCACTTT.

V and J are TRBV27 and TRBJ2-1; either TRBD1 or TRBD2 may fit D (5 bases each). The J call may be wrong; the DNA end is better matched by TRBJ2-7. Germline CDR1 reads MNHEY; CDR2 reads SMNVEV (reference sequence). The CDR3 covers 14 residues. The CDR3, as DNA: TGTGCCAGCAGTTTAACCTATAGAGGGGACGAGCAGTACTTC. It codes for CASSLTYRGDEQYF.

The V and J genes are TRBV14 and TRBJ2-2, with 7 positions matching TRBD1. V trimming: 3 bases; J trimming: 0 bases; junction bases outside the gene matches: 4. This CDR3 is 16 amino acids long. From germline, CDR1 is SGHDN and CDR2 FVKESK. This chain's CDR3 is CASSHAGTANTGELFF. Written as DNA, the CDR3 is TGTGCCAGCAGCCATGCCGGGACAGCGAACACCGGGGAGCTGTTTTTT.

The V and J genes are TRBV20-1 and TRBJ2-7, with 7 bases identical to TRBD2. This CDR3 has 14 residues. The germline CDR1 and CDR2 sequences are DFQATT and SNEGSKA (reference sequence). V was pared by 5 bases and J by 0 bases, with 7 bases of the junction left unmatched. The CDR3 DNA is TGCAGTGCTGCCAGCGGGGCACCCTCCTACGAGCAGTACTTC. Translating gives CSAASGAPSYEQYF.

The chain carries TRBV20-1 and TRBJ2-7, with D unclear. The germline V gene has CDR1 DFQATT and CDR2 SNEGSKA (reference sequence). Trimming cost V 5 bases and J 5 bases, with 13 bases left between them. The CDR3 covers 12 residues. The CDR3 DNA is TGCAGTGCTCCACTGGTTGGACACGAGCAGTACTTC. Protein sequence: CSAPLVGHEQYF.

This clonotype was seen only a few times. This chain links TRBV25-1 with TRBJ1-5; D unclear. V was cut by 2 bases and J by 2 bases, with 13 bases left in between. CDR1 is MGHDK, CDR2 SYGVNS, per germline. The CDR3 sequence is 16 residues long. The CDR3 protein is CASSEKGLQGNQPQHF. CDR3 bases: TGTGCCAGCAGTGAAAAGGGCCTTCAGGGCAATCAGCCCCAGCATTTT.

The genes are TRBV7-9 and TRBJ2-2; D remains unclear. CDR1 is SEHNR and CDR2 is FQNEAQ in the germline V gene (reference sequence). Trimming pared 2 bases from V and 4 bases from J, leaving 11 bases between. The CDR3 contains 15 residues. The CDR3 nucleotides read TGTGCCAGCAGCTTATTGCAGCAAGGCACCGGGGAGCTGTTTTTT. Amino acid sequence: CASSLLQQGTGELFF.

Concerning this clonotype: Germline and junction disagree at one end, which may indicate a read error. CDR3 sequence (DNA): TGTGCCAGCAGTTACGTTGAGAATCCGCCCCAGCATTTT. Protein sequence: CASSYVENPPQHF. V is TRBV6-2 or TRBV6-3 and J is TRBJ1-5, with no clear D. The CDR3 loop spans 13 amino acids. From germline, CDR1 is MNHEY and CDR2 SVGEGT.

In its sample, this clonotype was seen a few times. The rearrangement uses TRBV9 and TRBJ1-1; 7 nucleotides match TRBD1. J gave up 5 bases and V 0 bases, and 7 bases lay outside the gene matches. The CDR3 is made up of 15 amino acids. Germline CDR1 is SGDLS and CDR2 is YYNGEE. CDR3 in amino acids: CASSVGPDRATEAFF. The CDR3 coding sequence is TGTGCCAGCAGCGTAGGGCCAGACAGGGCAACTGAAGCTTTCTTT.

The rearrangement uses TRBV18 and TRBJ2-7, with D possibly matching TRBD1 (5 bases). The CDR3 has 17 residues. Germline CDR1 and CDR2: KGHSH and LQKENI. V was cut by 3 bases and J by 9 bases, with 27 bases left in between. DNA for the CDR3: TGTGCCAGCTCACCTACCCGGTTCGCGCCAAGAGGTCAGGGGCAGTACTTC. Translating it yields CASSPTRFAPRGQGQYF.

V usage is TRBV7-2 and J usage is TRBJ1-6; 8 nucleotides agree with TRBD1. The V gene end was trimmed by 5 bases and the J gene end by 11 bases; junction bases not matched to a gene: 11. This CDR3 is built from 15 residues. Looked up from germline, CDR1 is SGHTA and CDR2 is FQGNSA. The CDR3 nucleotides read TGTGCCAGCAGCCCCCAGGACAGGGCCAGTACACCCCTCCACTTT. It is translated as CASSPQDRASTPLHF.

The rearrangement joins TRBV20-1 to TRBJ2-7; D remains unclear. V gave up 0 bases and J gave up 6 bases, with 12 bases separating them. CDR1 is DFQATT and CDR2 is SNEGSKA in the germline V gene (reference sequence). CDR3 length equals 13 residues. In nucleotides, the CDR3 is TGCAGTGCTAGAGATCTTGTGACCGGCGAGCAGTACTTC. As protein: CSARDLVTGEQYF.

This clonotype has only a few counts. The chain recombines TRBV11-2 with TRBJ2-7, with 9 nucleotides matching TRBD1. CDR1 SGHAT and CDR2 FQNNGV come from the germline V gene. This CDR3 comprises 16 residues. Trimming at V came to 4 bases and at J to 2 bases, leaving 9 bases not matched to a gene. CDR3 protein: CASSSGQGEFPYEQYF. Here the CDR3 DNA reads TGTGCCAGCAGCTCGGGACAGGGAGAATTTCCCTACGAGCAGTACTTC.

This clonotype was picked up a small number of times. V is TRBV5-1 and J is TRBJ2-7; 10 bases line up with TRBD2. This CDR3 is 13 amino acids long. Germline trimming cut 5 bases from V and 2 bases from J; bases unmatched to any gene: 1. The germline gives CDR1 SGHRS, CDR2 YFSETQ. CDR3 loop: CASRLAGTYEQYF. The CDR3 nucleotides read TGCGCCAGCAGACTAGCGGGAACCTACGAGCAGTACTTC.

This chain joins TRBV24-1 and TRBJ1-1; 8 bases align to TRBD1. The CDR3 has 19 residues. Germline trimming cut 3 bases from V and 4 bases from J; bases unmatched to any gene: 18. CDR1 is KGHDR and CDR2 is SFDVKD in the germline V gene. DNA of the CDR3: TGTGCCACCAGTGATCCTTACGCAGGCAGGGGGCGGGGGAGCACTGAAGCTTTCTTT. Protein: CATSDPYAGRGRGSTEAFF.